The T cell receptor beta chain described here comes from a study of cytomegalovirus exposure and HLA in healthy donors. Germline V lookup: CDR1 PRHDT, CDR2 FYEKMQ (reference sequence). This CDR3 has 13 amino acids. The V gene lost 7 bases and the J gene lost 7 bases, with 16 bases spanning the gap. Libraries were prepared by immunoSEQ multiplex PCR; TCRdb keeps only in-frame clonotypes and omits some of them. The data hold under 400,000 clones, with about nine tenths observed a single time. Specimen: PBMCs. The V gene is TRBV13, the J gene TRBJ1-1, with D perhaps TRBD1 (6 bases). The clonotype was recovered from a woman between 18 and 29 years old in good health and CMV-seronegative. The CDR3 is CASNLRGGGEAFF. The CDR3 nucleotides read TGTGCCAGCAACCTACGAGGGGGTGGTGAAGCTTTCTTT.